A single sample gave rise to the 18 T cell receptor beta chains below, sequenced in a study of persistence of HIV-infected CD4 T cells. This nonspecific control used anti-CD3/anti-CD28 bead stimulation of CD4+ T cells. Sorting of responding CD4+ T cells relied on upregulated CD40 ligand together with CD69. Antigens for these TCRs are unknown. The libraries were made with immunoSEQ version 4 in survey mode. The method was immunoSEQ multiplex PCR; TCRdb's version includes in-frame clones alone and lacks a portion of them. The table lists roughly 48,000 clones, 88% of them singletons, with 0.4% to 0.5% in the top ten. Sample: CD4+ T cells sorted from PBMCs after roughly 18-hour stimulation, taken from a patient who received antiretroviral therapy. These receptors originate from an adult woman with HIV who was CMV-seropositive.

The DNA for the CDR3 is TGTGCCAGCAGTTTATCGGGGGAAGTTACAGATACGCAGTATTTT. It specifies CASSLSGEVTDTQYF. V and J are TRBV27 and TRBJ2-3; D may correspond to TRBD1 or TRBD2 (5 bases each). Germline CDR1 is MNHEY and CDR2 is SMNVEV (reference sequence). The CDR3 has 15 residues. V was shortened by 0 bases and J by 3 bases, with 10 bases between the two germline ends.

The chain uses TRBV6-5 and TRBJ2-4; perhaps TRBD2 as D (6 bases). Trimming took off 4 bases at V and 5 bases at J, with 15 bases between the two ends. CDR3 length: 15 amino acids. Germline CDR1 reads MNHEY; CDR2 reads SVGAGI. The CDR3 region has the DNA TGTGCCAGCAGTTCCTCCGGGGGAAGGGAAAACATTCAGTACTTC. It translates to CASSSSGGRENIQYF.

The chain uses TRBV2 and TRBJ1-2; D is perhaps TRBD1 (5 bases). Germline V gives CDR1 SNHLY, CDR2 FYNNEI. The CDR3 has 13 residues. With 8 bases removed from V and 7 bases from J, the gap between germline ends came to 17 bases. CDR3 loop: CASREPGTPGYTF. In DNA form, the CDR3 reads TGTGCCAGCCGGGAACCAGGGACCCCTGGCTACACCTTC.

The chain joins TRBV5-1 to TRBJ2-7; TRBD1 matches at 8 bases. The CDR3 spans 16 residues. With V trimmed by 5 bases and J by 0 bases, 10 bases remained unmatched. Germline values: CDR1 SGHRS, CDR2 YFSETQ. This CDR3 reads CASSPGTGRYSYEQYF. CDR3 nucleotide sequence: TGCGCCAGCAGTCCCGGGACAGGAAGATACTCCTACGAGCAGTACTTC.

The genes are TRBV3-1 (or the pseudogene TRBV3-2) and TRBJ1-2; possible D gene TRBD1, 6 bases. V was pared by 1 base and J by 14 bases, with 14 bases between. Germline CDR1 LGHDT, CDR2 YNNKEL (reference sequence). The CDR3 is 12 amino acids. The CDR3: CASSQVAGGRTF. CDR3 coding DNA: TGTGCCAGCAGCCAAGTTGCCGGGGGGCGTACCTTC.

Only one count was recorded for this clone. V gene TRBV2 combines with J gene TRBJ2-7; the D gene is possibly TRBD2 (5 bases). Deletions cut 3 bases from V and 1 base from J, with 13 bases between. The CDR3 is made up of 15 amino acids. Germline CDR1 and CDR2: SNHLY and FYNNEI. CDR3 protein: CASSEDLLPSYEQYV. CDR3 bases: TGTGCCAGCAGTGAGGACTTGTTGCCTTCCTACGAGCAGTACGTC.

This clone was seen more than once but under ten times. The chain has TRBV18 and TRBJ1-1; the D gene is possibly TRBD1 (6 bases). The CDR3 contains 13 residues. Trimming took off 8 bases at V and 4 bases at J, with 14 bases between the two ends. Per germline, CDR1 KGHSH and CDR2 LQKENI. CDR3 region: CASLKQGGTEAFF. The CDR3 nucleotides read TGTGCCAGCCTGAAACAGGGAGGCACTGAAGCTTTCTTT.

This clone occurred once. The V call is TRBV3-1 (or the pseudogene TRBV3-2), the J call TRBJ2-1; the match to TRBD2 covers 14 bases. The CDR3 has 15 amino acids. From germline, CDR1 is LGHDT and CDR2 YNNKEL (reference sequence). Trimming removed 6 bases from V and 10 bases from J; junction bases left unmatched: 8. CDR3 loop: CASSLTSGGAREQFF. The CDR3 nucleotides read TGTGCCAGCAGTCTGACTAGCGGGGGGGCCCGCGAGCAGTTCTTC.

This clone has a single count. V usage is TRBV7-3 and J usage is TRBJ1-2; 9 positions match TRBD1. Germline trimming cut 5 bases from V and 8 bases from J; bases unmatched to any gene: 6. The CDR3 has 13 amino acids. CDR1 is SGHTA, CDR2 FQGTGA, per germline. In DNA form, the CDR3 reads TGTGCCAGCAGCCCGGGGACAGGGCGCGGCTACACCTTC. It encodes CASSPGTGRGYTF.

This chain uses TRBV5-1 with TRBJ1-1, with TRBD1 matching over 10 bases. The CDR3 contains 17 residues. The germline gives CDR1 SGHRS, CDR2 YFSETQ. V was pared by 0 bases and J by 3 bases, with 8 bases of the junction left unmatched. CDR3 nucleotides: TGCGCCAGCAGCTTGGCCCCGGGACAGGGGAGCCACACTGAAGCTTTCTTT. The encoded protein is CASSLAPGQGSHTEAFF.

This chain links TRBV2 with TRBJ2-3; tentatively, D is TRBD1 or TRBD2 (5 bases each). The CDR3 is made up of 14 amino acids. Germline assignment: CDR1 SNHLY and CDR2 FYNNEI. With 6 bases removed from V and 3 bases from J, the gap between germline ends came to 13 bases. The chain's CDR3 is CASRGWGNTDTQYF. The CDR3 nucleotides are TGTGCCAGCAGAGGGTGGGGGAATACAGATACGCAGTATTTT.

The chain recombines TRBV5-1 with TRBJ2-5, with TRBD1 matching 7 bases. The CDR3 is 14 residues long. With V trimmed by 3 bases and J by 2 bases, 4 bases remained unmatched. From germline, CDR1 is SGHRS and CDR2 YFSETQ. The CDR3 DNA reads as TGCGCCAGCAGCTCCAAGACAGGGCAAGAGACCCAGTACTTC. Translating it yields CASSSKTGQETQYF.

The chain combines TRBV2 with TRBJ2-6, with D maybe TRBD2 (6 bases). This CDR3 has 15 residues. CDR1 is SNHLY, CDR2 FYNNEI, per germline. Trimming removed 7 bases at V and 1 base at J, with 11 bases between. For the CDR3, the DNA is TGTGCCAGCACCCAGACTAGTTCTGGGGCCAACGTCCTGACTTTC. Translated, it gives CASTQTSSGANVLTF. The variable domain in full, completed from reference TRBV2 and TRBJ2-6, reads EPEVTQTPSHQVTQMGQEVILRCVPISNHLYFYWYRQILGQKVEFLVSFYNNEISEKSEIFDDQFSVERPDGSNFTLKIRSTKLEDSAMYFCASTQTSSGANVLTFGAGSRLTVL.

V gene TRBV4-1 combines with J gene TRBJ1-5, with 7 bases identical to TRBD1. V shed 2 bases, J shed 5 bases, and the junction held 6 bases outside the gene matches. The germline gives CDR1 MGHRA, CDR2 YSYEKL. This CDR3 contains 15 residues. CDR3 DNA: TGCGCCAGCAGCCAACTGACAGGGCTAGATCAGCCCCAGCATTTT. Protein: CASSQLTGLDQPQHF.

This clone was counted a single time. The rearrangement uses TRBV9 and TRBJ2-3; no firm D call. V was pared by 2 bases and J by 2 bases, with 3 bases between. The CDR3 is 12 amino acids. In germline, CDR1 is SGDLS, CDR2 YYNGEE. Written as DNA, the CDR3 is TGTGCCAGCAGCGTGACCACAGATACGCAGTATTTT. Its protein product is CASSVTTDTQYF. The variable domain in full, with the rest retrieved from reference TRBV9 and TRBJ2-3, is DSGVTQTPKHLITATGQRVTLRCSPRSGDLSVYWYQQSLDQGLQFLIQYYNGEERAKGNILERFSAQQFPDLHSELNLSSLELGDSALYFCASSVTTDTQYFGPGTRLTVL.

The J gene is TRBJ2-3, the V gene TRBV5-4; 8 bases are a match to TRBD2. Losses at the gene ends were 4 bases for V and 1 base for J; bases not matched to a gene: 8. The CDR3 runs to 16 residues. CDR1 is SGHNT, CDR2 YYREEE, per germline (reference sequence). CDR3 sequence: CASSLSGRGGTDTQYF. The CDR3 DNA sequence: TGTGCCAGCAGCCTCTCCGGGCGGGGGGGCACAGATACGCAGTATTTT.

The chain links TRBV2 to TRBJ2-4; 10 bases fit TRBD1. From germline, CDR1 is SNHLY and CDR2 FYNNEI. V trimming: 7 bases; J trimming: 8 bases; junction bases outside the gene matches: 5. This CDR3 has 13 amino acids. The CDR3 DNA sequence: TGTGCCAGCATGACAGGGGGCAGGGACATTCAGTACTTC. The encoded protein is CASMTGGRDIQYF.

This chain connects TRBV7-8 to TRBJ2-7; perhaps TRBD1 as D (5 bases). The CDR3 sequence is 15 residues long. Trimming took 1 base from V and 0 from J, leaving 10 bases between them. Per germline, CDR1 SGHVS and CDR2 FQNEAQ. This chain's CDR3 is CASSLGTGTSYEQYV. The DNA of the CDR3 is TGTGCCAGCAGCTTAGGTACAGGAACCTCCTACGAGCAGTACGTC.